This TCR beta chain was captured by sequencing in a study of T cell changes during pregnancy in multiple sclerosis. Measured with immunoSEQ multiplex PCR; TCRdb has only the in-frame clones, and not every one. Here the sample spans some 96,000 clones, around 92% being singletons. CDR3 size: 15 residues. This receptor was taken from a female donor with multiple sclerosis, enrolled in a pregnancy study. Sequenced material: peripheral blood, taken after pregnancy. The V and J genes are TRBV21-1 and TRBJ2-7; the table's D call, TRBD2, was not checked against the DNA. TRBV21-1 is a listed pseudogene. This CDR3 is CASSSSAGAVDEQYF. Here the CDR3 DNA reads TGTGCCAGCAGCAGTAGTGCGGGGGCGGTGGACGAGCAGTACTTC.